This TCR beta chain is from a study of identical twins. Unique molecular identifiers were present on the cDNA, which also gained a universal primer site by template switching. Each CDR3 protein gets one entry after TCRdb re-called the 5' RACE reads with MiXCR. The repertoire holds just over 500,000 distinct CDR3 sequences, with less than 25% as singletons. Germline V gives CDR1 SGDLS, CDR2 YYNGEE. This CDR3 spans 16 amino acids. Germline trimming cut 4 bases from V and 0 bases from J; bases unmatched to any gene: 7. Regarding the study as a whole: It was possible that invariant MAIT and iNKT cells partly confounded the zero-insertion analyses.

This clonotype appeared a few times. The antigen is not known. These data are also associated with another study on T cells expressing NK-cell markers.

The sequenced sample consisted of CD4+ T cells sorted from blood. The TCR comes from a woman in her late teens or twenties in good health. J is TRBJ2-4 and V is TRBV9, with TRBD1 matching over 7 bases. The CDR3 here is CASSPGTDLAKNIQYF. DNA for the CDR3: TGTGCCAGCAGCCCGGGGACAGATCTAGCCAAAAACATTCAGTACTTC.